Listed here are 29 T cell receptor beta chains from one sample, sequenced in a study of blood T cell repertoires in COVID-19. This table comes from immunoSEQ multiplex PCR, and its TCRdb copy is limited to in-frame clones, with some not included. The sample contains 110,000 to 150,000 clones, 82% of which appear only once. Material: peripheral blood. Receptors were obtained from a woman older than 75 with acute or convalescent COVID-19.

The chain combines TRBV28 with TRBJ1-6; perhaps TRBD1 as D (6 bases). The V end lost 6 bases, the J end lost 6 bases, and 21 bases lay between the germline ends. In germline, CDR1 is MDHEN, CDR2 SYDVKM. CDR3 length: 17 amino acids. The CDR3 DNA reads as TGTGCCAGCAGCCCACCAGGGGCGGCAGGATCTAATTCACCCCTCCACTTT. The encoded protein is CASSPPGAAGSNSPLHF.

This chain connects TRBV7-8 to TRBJ2-3; 9 nucleotides line up with TRBD1. Germline values: CDR1 SGHVS, CDR2 FQNEAQ. This CDR3 is built from 15 residues. J gave up 4 bases and V 5 bases, and 7 bases lay outside the gene matches. As DNA, the CDR3 is TGTGCCAGCAGCGCACAGGGGGCCGCCGCAGATACGCAGTATTTT. As protein: CASSAQGAAADTQYF. The complete variable domain, with remaining parts taken from reference TRBV7-8 and TRBJ2-3, reads GAGVSQSPRYKVAKRGQDVALRCDPISGHVSLFWYQQALGQGPEFLTYFQNEAQLDKSGLPSDRFFAERPEGSVSTLKIQRTQQEDSAVYLCASSAQGAAADTQYFGPGTRLTVL.

V is TRBV5-1 and J is TRBJ2-2; 7 bases match TRBD2. V was pared by 0 bases and J by 7 bases, with 3 bases of the junction left unmatched. The length of the CDR3 is 14 residues. The germline gives CDR1 SGHRS, CDR2 YFSETQ. The DNA of the CDR3 is TGCGCCAGCAGCTTGGAACTAGCGATCGGGGAGCTGTTTTTT. Its translation is CASSLELAIGELFF.

This clone was seen a single time. The V gene is TRBV4-1, the J gene TRBJ2-3, with D perhaps TRBD2 (6 bases). The CDR3 totals 17 residues. Germline-derived CDR1 and CDR2 are MGHRA and YSYEKL. V lost 4 bases, J lost 0 bases, and 17 bases lay in between. The CDR3 DNA follows: TGCGCCAGCAGCCCAGGCAACGGGAGAAGAAGCACAGATACGCAGTATTTT. Protein: CASSPGNGRRSTDTQYF.

In this sample, this clone turned up a few times. The gene calls are TRBV6-4 and TRBJ1-4; TRBD1 aligns across 8 bases. V was clipped by 5 bases and J by 0 bases; unmatched bases: 14. The CDR3 sequence is 19 residues long. The germline CDR1 and CDR2 sequences are MRHNA and SNTAGT. CDR3 in amino acids: CASSTKSRDRPTTNEKLFF. In DNA form, the CDR3 reads TGTGCCAGCAGTACCAAATCGAGGGACAGGCCGACAACTAATGAAAAACTGTTTTTT.

The chain combines TRBV14 with TRBJ2-2, with TRBD2 matching over 8 bases. CDR1 SGHDN and CDR2 FVKESK come from the germline V gene. This CDR3 spans 17 amino acids. The junction had 5 bases not matched to a gene; V was cut back by 2 bases and J by 0 bases. The CDR3 here is CASSQSREGTNTGELFF. The CDR3 DNA sequence: TGTGCCAGCAGCCAAAGCCGGGAGGGTACGAACACCGGGGAGCTGTTTTTT.

J is TRBJ2-1 and V is TRBV9; TRBD2 aligns across 10 bases. Trimming cost V 3 bases and J 3 bases; bases outside gene matches: 6. This CDR3 is 16 amino acids long. Per the germline V gene, CDR1 is SGDLS and CDR2 is YYNGEE. Here the CDR3 DNA reads TGTGCCAGCAGCGCAAAGCGGGGGGGAGACTACAATGAGCAGTTCTTC. This codes for CASSAKRGGDYNEQFF.

The chain uses TRBV7-8 and TRBJ1-5, with D unclear. Germline CDR1 reads SGHVS; CDR2 reads FQNEAQ. Trimming left V 1 base short and J 5 bases short, with 6 bases between. This CDR3 is built from 13 residues. CDR3 protein: CASSLVADQPQHF. The CDR3, as DNA: TGTGCCAGCAGCTTAGTAGCCGATCAGCCCCAGCATTTT.

Written as DNA, the CDR3 is TGTGCCAGCAGTTTAATCAGAGGGTTTGGAGGCTACACCTTC. Protein sequence: CASSLIRGFGGYTF. The V gene is TRBV28, the J gene TRBJ1-2; the D is unclear. V was pared by 2 bases and J by 8 bases, with 15 bases between. The CDR3 is 14 residues long. CDR1 is MDHEN, CDR2 SYDVKM, per germline.

The J gene is TRBJ2-7, the V gene TRBV4-1, with 8 bases identical to TRBD1. V shed 4 bases and J 6 bases; nucleotides not matched to a gene: 2. CDR1 and CDR2 from the germline V gene are MGHRA and YSYEKL. The CDR3 has 12 residues. CDR3 region: CASSPGTGEQYF. The CDR3 DNA reads TGCGCCAGCAGCCCCGGGACAGGCGAGCAGTACTTC.

The gene calls are TRBV5-5 and TRBJ1-5; D remains unclear. The CDR3 is made up of 13 amino acids. With 1 base removed from V and 4 bases from J, the gap between germline ends came to 6 bases. Germline CDR1 is SGHKS and CDR2 is YYEKEE (reference sequence). The CDR3 coding sequence is TGTGCCAGCAGCTTGTTAGTGAATCAGCCCCAGCATTTT. It yields the protein CASSLLVNQPQHF.

The V gene is TRBV28, the J gene TRBJ2-2, with 11 bases aligning to TRBD2. Germline assignment: CDR1 MDHEN and CDR2 SYDVKM. The junction had 11 bases not matched to a gene; V was cut back by 6 bases and J by 8 bases. The length of the CDR3 is 16 residues. CDR3 sequence: CASRPGTSGFGGELFF. The CDR3 nucleotides read TGTGCCAGCAGACCCGGGACTAGCGGTTTCGGAGGGGAGCTGTTTTTT.

The CDR3 region is CASSVDYRGTEAFF. CDR3 bases: TGTGCCAGCAGCGTAGACTACCGGGGGACTGAAGCTTTCTTT. V usage is TRBV9 and J usage is TRBJ1-1, with D possibly TRBD1 on 5 matching bases. Germline loops: CDR1 SGDLS, CDR2 YYNGEE. This CDR3 region has 14 residues. V lost 0 bases and J 5 bases, leaving 11 bases between the germline ends.

This clone was counted between two and nine times. The genes are TRBV20-1 and TRBJ1-6; D perhaps matches TRBD1 (6 bases). The CDR3 covers 13 residues. Germline V gene sequence: CDR1 DFQATT, CDR2 SNEGSKA (reference sequence). Deletions cut 3 bases from V and 10 bases from J, with 13 bases between. The CDR3 loop is CSASNRVWSPLHF. CDR3 DNA: TGCAGTGCTAGTAACAGGGTTTGGTCACCCCTCCACTTT.

The chain has TRBV14 and TRBJ1-2, with TRBD1 as a possible D gene (6 bases). This CDR3 has 15 amino acids. V shed 1 base and J shed 4 bases, with 13 bases lying between them. Germline V CDR1 and CDR2: SGHDN, FVKESK. This chain's CDR3 is CASSQGGGSIYGYTF. The CDR3 region has the DNA TGTGCCAGCAGCCAAGGTGGGGGCTCGATCTATGGCTACACCTTC.

CDR3 nucleotides: TGTGCCAGCAGCTACGAACTTGAACCCTATGGCTACACCTTC. Amino acid sequence: CASSYELEPYGYTF. V gene TRBV7-9 combines with J gene TRBJ1-2, with D unresolved. The V end lost 4 bases, the J end lost 4 bases, and 13 bases lay between the germline ends. The CDR3 runs to 14 residues. In germline, CDR1 is SEHNR, CDR2 FQNEAQ (reference sequence).

The chain links TRBV5-4 to TRBJ1-1; 8 nucleotides match TRBD1. CDR3 length: 15 residues. The germline gives CDR1 SGHNT, CDR2 YYREEE (reference sequence). V was pared by 2 bases and J by 3 bases, with 6 bases of the junction left unmatched. CDR3 protein: CASSFGQGLYTEAFF. CDR3 DNA sequence: TGTGCCAGCAGCTTTGGACAGGGCCTCTACACTGAAGCTTTCTTT.

This chain connects TRBV6-6 to TRBJ2-7; possibly TRBD2 for D (6 bases). The germline CDR1 and CDR2 sequences are MNHNY and SVGAGI (reference sequence). Trimming took 8 bases from V and 3 from J, leaving 11 bases between them. This CDR3 contains 12 residues. The CDR3 spells CASRPGGYEQYF. The CDR3 DNA reads as TGTGCCAGCCGCCCCGGGGGCTACGAGCAGTACTTC.

DNA for the CDR3: TGTGCCAGCGCGGGGCTCGGACTCTACAATGAGCAGTTCTTC. It translates to CASAGLGLYNEQFF. This chain connects TRBV9 to TRBJ2-1, with D possibly TRBD2 on 6 matching bases. V lost 7 bases to trimming and J lost 3 bases, with 14 bases between them. Germline CDR1 is SGDLS and CDR2 is YYNGEE. The CDR3 loop spans 14 amino acids.

V and J are TRBV10-3 and TRBJ2-7, with D perhaps TRBD1 (7 bases). This CDR3 has 12 residues. V lost 7 bases, J lost 7 bases, and 14 bases lay in between. Per the germline V gene, CDR1 is ENHRY and CDR2 is SYGVKD. The CDR3 DNA sequence: TGTGCCATCAACTACCAGGGGGGTGAGCAGTACTTC. Encoded protein: CAINYQGGEQYF.

The rearrangement links TRBV7-9 to TRBJ2-7, with 7 bases lining up with TRBD2. CDR1 is SEHNR and CDR2 is FQNEAQ in the germline V gene (reference sequence). The J segment lost 1 base and the V segment lost 0 bases, leaving 6 bases of the junction unmatched. The CDR3 has 16 amino acids. The CDR3 DNA is TGTGCCAGCAGCTTAGCGGCGGGGGTTGGGTCCTACGAGCAGTACTTC. Protein: CASSLAAGVGSYEQYF.

This clone was seen a single time. V usage is TRBV6-6 and J usage is TRBJ1-3; D may be TRBD1 (6 bases). This CDR3 is built from 15 residues. The V end was cut by 5 bases, the J end by 0 bases, with 11 bases between. Germline V gives CDR1 MNHNY, CDR2 SVGAGI (reference sequence). The CDR3 reads CASSKTGSSGNTIYF. CDR3 nucleotides: TGTGCCAGCAGTAAAACAGGGAGCTCTGGAAACACCATATATTTT.

The V call is TRBV5-8, the J call TRBJ1-5, with TRBD1 matching 10 bases. CDR1 is SGHTS and CDR2 is YDEGEE in the germline V gene. Trimming removed 4 bases from V and 4 bases from J; junction bases left unmatched: 5. The CDR3 length is 15 residues. Here the CDR3 DNA reads TGTGCCAGCAGCAACGGACAGGGGGTAAATCAGCCCCAGCATTTT. This gives the protein CASSNGQGVNQPQHF. The full variable domain, rest sourced from reference TRBV5-8 and TRBJ1-5, is EAGVTQSPTHLIKTRGQQATLRCSPISGHTSVYWYQQALGLGLQFLLWYDEGEERNRGNFPPRFSGRQFPNYSSELNVNALELEDSALYLCASSNGQGVNQPQHFGDGTRLSIL.

This chain joins TRBV25-1 and TRBJ1-6; 9 bases are a match to TRBD1. V was pared by 7 bases and J by 10 bases, with 5 bases of the junction left unmatched. Germline assignment: CDR1 MGHDK and CDR2 SYGVNS. This CDR3 has 13 residues. The DNA for the CDR3 is TGTGCCAGCACGGGACAGGGTTTGTCACCCCTCCACTTT. Translation: CASTGQGLSPLHF.

The chain is built from TRBV11-1 and TRBJ2-1, with 7 positions matching TRBD2. Germline V gene sequence: CDR1 SGHAT, CDR2 FQDESV (reference sequence). V was clipped by 0 bases and J by 3 bases; unmatched bases: 2. The CDR3 runs to 15 residues. In DNA, the CDR3 is TGTGCCAGCAGCTTAGCGGGGGGGGGCTACAATGAGCAGTTCTTC. This encodes CASSLAGGGYNEQFF.

J is TRBJ2-7 and V is TRBV15; tentatively, D is TRBD1 (6 bases). CDR1 LNHNV and CDR2 YYDKDF come from the germline V gene (reference sequence). The CDR3 has 14 residues. V was shortened by 8 bases and J by 0 bases, with 14 bases between the two germline ends. CDR3 nucleotides: TGTGCCACCGCACCGGGACAAAGCTCCTACGAGCAGTACTTC. As protein: CATAPGQSSYEQYF.

The chain uses TRBV25-1 and TRBJ2-5; 7 bases align to TRBD1. Losses at the gene ends were 3 bases for V and 5 bases for J; bases not matched to a gene: 12. Germline assignment: CDR1 MGHDK and CDR2 SYGVNS. The CDR3 has 16 amino acids. The CDR3 sequence is CASSDRKETGWETQYF. The CDR3 bases are TGTGCCAGCAGTGACCGAAAAGAGACAGGGTGGGAGACCCAGTACTTC.

V gene TRBV19 combines with J gene TRBJ1-3; D is unclear. Germline loops: CDR1 LNHDA, CDR2 SQIVND (reference sequence). The V gene lost 3 bases and the J gene lost 4 bases, with 22 bases spanning the gap. This CDR3 comprises 18 residues. The CDR3 sequence is CASSISGGREDAGNTIYF. The CDR3 coding sequence is TGTGCCAGTAGTATCTCAGGAGGGCGAGAAGATGCGGGAAACACCATATATTTT.

The rearrangement links TRBV5-6 to TRBJ1-5; 7 bases are a match to TRBD1. The CDR3 is 15 residues long. After removal of 3 bases from V and 5 bases from J, the junction contained 8 bases not matched to a gene. Looked up from germline, CDR1 is SGHDT and CDR2 is YYEEEE. The CDR3 loop reads CASSSYDREHQPQHF. Here the CDR3 DNA reads TGTGCCAGCAGCTCATATGACAGGGAACATCAGCCCCAGCATTTT.